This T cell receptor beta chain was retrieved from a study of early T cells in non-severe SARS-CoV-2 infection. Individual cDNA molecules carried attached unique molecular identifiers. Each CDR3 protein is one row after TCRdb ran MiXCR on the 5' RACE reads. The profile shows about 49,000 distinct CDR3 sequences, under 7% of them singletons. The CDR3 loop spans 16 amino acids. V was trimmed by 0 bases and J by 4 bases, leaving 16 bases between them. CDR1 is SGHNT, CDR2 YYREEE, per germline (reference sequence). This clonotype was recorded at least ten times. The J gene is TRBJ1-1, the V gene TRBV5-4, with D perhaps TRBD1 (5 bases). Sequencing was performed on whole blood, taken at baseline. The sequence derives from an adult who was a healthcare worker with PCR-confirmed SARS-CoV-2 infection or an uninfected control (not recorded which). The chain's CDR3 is CASSLGRGALGTEAFF. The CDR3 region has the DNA TGTGCCAGCAGCTTGGGAAGGGGCGCGTTAGGCACTGAAGCTTTCTTT.